A single T cell receptor beta chain is shown here with its context. Antigen: not known. Per germline, CDR1 SGHDT and CDR2 YYEEEE. Trimming took 5 bases from V and 9 from J; bases not matched to a gene: 11. CDR3 size: 16 residues. Amplification used 60 Vbeta primers and 13 Jbeta primers. Method: immunoSEQ multiplex PCR; TCRdb's copy keeps in-frame clones and lacks some. The sample has roughly 140,000 clones, about 85% seen once; the top ten hold 2% to 2.5%. This sample is drawn from a study of cytomegalovirus exposure and HLA in healthy donors. Whole-study findings and limits: A likely sequencing artifact accounted for one observed cluster of highly shared sequence variants.

Material for sequencing was PBMCs. This chain joins TRBV5-6 and TRBJ2-1; 13 nucleotides match TRBD2. The sequence was obtained from a boy aged 2-9 years in good health and CMV-seronegative. The CDR3 sequence: CASSHLLAGGRSEQFF. The CDR3 DNA follows: TGTGCCAGCAGTCATCTACTAGCGGGAGGGCGTAGTGAGCAGTTCTTC.